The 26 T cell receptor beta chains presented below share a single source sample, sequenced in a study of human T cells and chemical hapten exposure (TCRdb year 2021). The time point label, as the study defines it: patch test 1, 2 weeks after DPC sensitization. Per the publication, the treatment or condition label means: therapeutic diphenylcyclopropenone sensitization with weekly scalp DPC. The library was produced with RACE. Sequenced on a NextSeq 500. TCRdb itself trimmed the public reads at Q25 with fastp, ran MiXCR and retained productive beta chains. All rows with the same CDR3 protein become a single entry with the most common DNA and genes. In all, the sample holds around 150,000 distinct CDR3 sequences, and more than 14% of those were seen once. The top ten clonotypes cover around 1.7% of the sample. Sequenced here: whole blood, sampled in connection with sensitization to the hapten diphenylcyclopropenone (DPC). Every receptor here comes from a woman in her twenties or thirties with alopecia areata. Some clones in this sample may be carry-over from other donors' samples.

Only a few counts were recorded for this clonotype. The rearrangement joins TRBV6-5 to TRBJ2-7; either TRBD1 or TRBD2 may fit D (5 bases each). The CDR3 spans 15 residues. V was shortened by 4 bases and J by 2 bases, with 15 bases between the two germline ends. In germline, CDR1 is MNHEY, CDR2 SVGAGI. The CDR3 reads CASSSIRDGAYEQYF. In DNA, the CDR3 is TGTGCCAGCAGTTCCATCCGGGACGGGGCCTACGAGCAGTACTTC.

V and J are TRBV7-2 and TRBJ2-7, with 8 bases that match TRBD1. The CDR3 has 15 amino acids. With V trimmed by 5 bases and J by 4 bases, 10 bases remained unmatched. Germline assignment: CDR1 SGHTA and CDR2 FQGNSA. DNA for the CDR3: TGTGCCAGCAGCCTTAACCCAGGGGGCAGGTACGAGCAGTACTTC. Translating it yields CASSLNPGGRYEQYF.

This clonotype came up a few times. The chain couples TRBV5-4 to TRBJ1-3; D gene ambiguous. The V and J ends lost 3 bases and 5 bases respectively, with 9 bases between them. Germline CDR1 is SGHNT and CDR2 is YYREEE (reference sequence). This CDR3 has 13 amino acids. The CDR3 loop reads CASSWRGRNTIYF. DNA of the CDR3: TGTGCCAGCAGCTGGCGTGGGCGAAACACCATATATTTT.

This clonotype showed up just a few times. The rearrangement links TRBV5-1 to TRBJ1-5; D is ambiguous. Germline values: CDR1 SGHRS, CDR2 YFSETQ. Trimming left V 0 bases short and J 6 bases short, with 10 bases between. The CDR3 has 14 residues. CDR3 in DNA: TGCGCCAGCAGCTTGGATTTGGGAATTCAGCCCCAGCATTTT. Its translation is CASSLDLGIQPQHF.

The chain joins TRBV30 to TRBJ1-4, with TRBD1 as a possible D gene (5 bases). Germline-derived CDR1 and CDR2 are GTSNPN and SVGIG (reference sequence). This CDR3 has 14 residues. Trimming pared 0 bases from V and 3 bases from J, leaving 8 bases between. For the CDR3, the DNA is TGTGCCTGGAGTGTGTCAGGGTCTAATGAAAAACTGTTTTTT. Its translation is CAWSVSGSNEKLFF.

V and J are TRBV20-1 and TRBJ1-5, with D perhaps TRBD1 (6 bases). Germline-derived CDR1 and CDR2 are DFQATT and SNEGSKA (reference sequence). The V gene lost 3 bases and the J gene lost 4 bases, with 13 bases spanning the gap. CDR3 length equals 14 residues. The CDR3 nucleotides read TGCAGTGCTAGCCTCCGGGACAAAAATCAGCCCCAGCATTTT. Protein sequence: CSASLRDKNQPQHF.

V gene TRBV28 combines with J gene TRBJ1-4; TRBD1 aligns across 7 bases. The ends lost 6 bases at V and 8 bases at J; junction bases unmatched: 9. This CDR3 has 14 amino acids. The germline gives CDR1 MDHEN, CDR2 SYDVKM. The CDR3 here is CASSTDREGEKLFF. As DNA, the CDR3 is TGTGCCAGCAGCACCGACAGGGAGGGGGAAAAACTGTTTTTT.

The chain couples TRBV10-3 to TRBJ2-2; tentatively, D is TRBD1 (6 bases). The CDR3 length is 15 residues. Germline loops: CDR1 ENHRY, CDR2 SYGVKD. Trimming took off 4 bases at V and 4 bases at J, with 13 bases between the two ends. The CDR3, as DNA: TGTGCCATCAGTGTGGACAGAACATTCACCGGGGAGCTGTTTTTT. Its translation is CAISVDRTFTGELFF.

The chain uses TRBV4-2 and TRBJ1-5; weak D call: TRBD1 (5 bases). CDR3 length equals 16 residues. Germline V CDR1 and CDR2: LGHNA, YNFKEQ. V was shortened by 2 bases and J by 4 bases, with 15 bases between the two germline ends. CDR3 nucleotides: TGTGCCAGCAGCCAAACTACAGGCTCCGGGAATCAGCCCCAGCATTTT. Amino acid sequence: CASSQTTGSGNQPQHF.

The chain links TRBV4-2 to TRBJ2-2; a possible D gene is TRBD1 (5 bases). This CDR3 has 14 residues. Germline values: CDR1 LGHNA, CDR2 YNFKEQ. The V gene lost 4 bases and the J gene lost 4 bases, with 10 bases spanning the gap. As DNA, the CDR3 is TGTGCCAGCAGCCGGGGCAGGGTCACCGGGGAGCTGTTTTTT. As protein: CASSRGRVTGELFF.

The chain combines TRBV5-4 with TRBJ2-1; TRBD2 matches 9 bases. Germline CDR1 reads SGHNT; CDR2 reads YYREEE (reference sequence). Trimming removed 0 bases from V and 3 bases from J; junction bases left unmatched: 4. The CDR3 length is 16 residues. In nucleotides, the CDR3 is TGTGCCAGCAGCTTGGAGCCTAGCGGGGTCTACAATGAGCAGTTCTTC. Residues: CASSLEPSGVYNEQFF.

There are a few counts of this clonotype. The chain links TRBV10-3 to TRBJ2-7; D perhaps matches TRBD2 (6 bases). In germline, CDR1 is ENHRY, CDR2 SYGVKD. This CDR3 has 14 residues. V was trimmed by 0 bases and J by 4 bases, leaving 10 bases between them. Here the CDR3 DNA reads TGTGCCATCAGTGAGTCGCTGGGGGGTTACGAGCAGTACTTC. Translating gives CAISESLGGYEQYF.

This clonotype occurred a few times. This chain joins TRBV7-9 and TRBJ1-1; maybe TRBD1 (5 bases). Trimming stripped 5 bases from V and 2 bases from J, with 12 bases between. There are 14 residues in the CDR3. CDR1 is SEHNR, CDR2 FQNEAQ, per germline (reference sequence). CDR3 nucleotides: TGTGCCAGCAGCCACTCGGGGCTCAACACTGAAGCTTTCTTT. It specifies CASSHSGLNTEAFF.

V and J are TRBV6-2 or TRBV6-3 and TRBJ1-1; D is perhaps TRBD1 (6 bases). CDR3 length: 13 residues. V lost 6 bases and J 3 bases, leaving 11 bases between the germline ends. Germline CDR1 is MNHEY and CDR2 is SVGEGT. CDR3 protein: CASRRTAYTEAFF. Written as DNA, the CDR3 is TGTGCCAGCAGGAGGACAGCATACACTGAAGCTTTCTTT.

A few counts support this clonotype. CDR3 loop: CSAARLAGGTGELFF. The CDR3 DNA reads TGCAGCGCTGCTAGGCTAGCGGGGGGCACCGGGGAGCTGTTTTTT. The chain is built from TRBV29-1 and TRBJ2-2, with 11 bases identical to TRBD2. The J segment lost 4 bases and the V segment lost 7 bases, leaving 8 bases of the junction unmatched. Germline assignment: CDR1 SQVTM and CDR2 ANQGSEA. CDR3 length: 15 residues.

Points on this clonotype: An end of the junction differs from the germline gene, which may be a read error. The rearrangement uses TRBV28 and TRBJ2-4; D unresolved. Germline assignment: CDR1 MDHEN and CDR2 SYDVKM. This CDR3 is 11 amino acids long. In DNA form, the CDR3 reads TGTGCCAGCAGCTCCACGGCCGGCCCGCACTTC. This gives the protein CASSSTAGPHF.

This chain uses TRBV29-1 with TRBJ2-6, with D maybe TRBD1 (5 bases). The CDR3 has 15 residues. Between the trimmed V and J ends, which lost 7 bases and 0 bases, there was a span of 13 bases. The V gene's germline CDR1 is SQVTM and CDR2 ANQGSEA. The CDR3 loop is CSARTLRSGANVLTF. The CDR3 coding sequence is TGCAGCGCCAGGACACTTCGCTCTGGGGCCAACGTCCTGACTTTC.

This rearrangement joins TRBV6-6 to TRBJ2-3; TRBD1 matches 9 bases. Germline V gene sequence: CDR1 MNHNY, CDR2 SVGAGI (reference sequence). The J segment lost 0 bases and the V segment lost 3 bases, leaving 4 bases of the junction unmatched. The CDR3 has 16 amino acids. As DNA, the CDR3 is TGTGCCAGCAGTTATGGGACAGGGCCTAGCACAGATACGCAGTATTTT. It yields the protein CASSYGTGPSTDTQYF.

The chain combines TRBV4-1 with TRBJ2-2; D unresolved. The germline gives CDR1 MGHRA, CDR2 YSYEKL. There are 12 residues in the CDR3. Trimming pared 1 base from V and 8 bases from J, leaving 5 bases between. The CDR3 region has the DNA TGCGCCAGCAGCCAAGGACAAGGGGAGCTGTTTTTT. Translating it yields CASSQGQGELFF.

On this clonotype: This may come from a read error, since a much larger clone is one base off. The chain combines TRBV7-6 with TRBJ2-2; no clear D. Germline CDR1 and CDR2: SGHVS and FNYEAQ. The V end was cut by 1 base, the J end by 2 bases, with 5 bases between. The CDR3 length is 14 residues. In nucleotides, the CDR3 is TGTGCCAGCAGCTTAGGCAGTAACACCGGGGAGCTGTTTTTT. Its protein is CASSLGSNTGELFF. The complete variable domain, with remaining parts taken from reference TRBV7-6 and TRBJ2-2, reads GAGVSQSPRYKVTKRGQDVALRCDPISGHVSLYWYRQALGQGPEFLTYFNYEAQQDKSGLPNDRFSAERPEGSISTLTIQRTEQRDSAMYRCASSLGSNTGELFFGEGSRLTVL.

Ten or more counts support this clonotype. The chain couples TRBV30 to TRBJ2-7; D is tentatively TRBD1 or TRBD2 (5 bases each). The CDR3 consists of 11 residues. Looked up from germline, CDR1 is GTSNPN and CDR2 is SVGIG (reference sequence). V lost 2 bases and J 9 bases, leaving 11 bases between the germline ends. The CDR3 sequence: CAWSPGGGQYF. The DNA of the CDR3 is TGTGCCTGGAGTCCCGGTGGGGGGCAGTACTTC.

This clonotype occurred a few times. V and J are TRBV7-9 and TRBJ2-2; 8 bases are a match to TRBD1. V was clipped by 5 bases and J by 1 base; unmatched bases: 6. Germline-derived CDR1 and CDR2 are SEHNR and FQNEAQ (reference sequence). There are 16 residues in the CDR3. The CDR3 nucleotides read TGTGCCAGCAGCCATTACAGGGGGATGAACACCGGGGAGCTGTTTTTT. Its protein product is CASSHYRGMNTGELFF.

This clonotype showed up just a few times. CDR3: CASSLTNSYTEAFF. DNA for the CDR3: TGTGCCAGCAGCTTGACCAACAGTTACACTGAAGCTTTCTTT. The gene calls are TRBV5-4 and TRBJ1-1; no firm D call. The germline gives CDR1 SGHNT, CDR2 YYREEE (reference sequence). The V gene lost 1 base and the J gene lost 3 bases, with 10 bases spanning the gap. The CDR3 has 14 residues.

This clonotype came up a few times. The CDR3 DNA reads TGTGCCAGCTCACCACACAGGGACGGTGAGCAGTTCTTC. Its protein product is CASSPHRDGEQFF. The rearrangement links TRBV18 to TRBJ2-1, with D possibly TRBD1 on 6 matching bases. CDR1 and CDR2 from the germline V gene are KGHSH and LQKENI. The CDR3 is 13 residues long. V gave up 1 base and J gave up 9 bases, with 10 bases separating them.

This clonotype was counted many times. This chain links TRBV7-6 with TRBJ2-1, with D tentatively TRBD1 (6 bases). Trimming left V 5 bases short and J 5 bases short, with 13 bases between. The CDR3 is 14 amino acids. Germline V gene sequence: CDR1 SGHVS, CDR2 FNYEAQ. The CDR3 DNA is TGTGCCAGCAGCCCGAGGGACAATGACAATGAGCAGTTCTTC. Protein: CASSPRDNDNEQFF. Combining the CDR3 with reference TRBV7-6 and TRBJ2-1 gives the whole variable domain GAGVSQSPRYKVTKRGQDVALRCDPISGHVSLYWYRQALGQGPEFLTYFNYEAQQDKSGLPNDRFSAERPEGSISTLTIQRTEQRDSAMYRCASSPRDNDNEQFFGPGTRLTVL.

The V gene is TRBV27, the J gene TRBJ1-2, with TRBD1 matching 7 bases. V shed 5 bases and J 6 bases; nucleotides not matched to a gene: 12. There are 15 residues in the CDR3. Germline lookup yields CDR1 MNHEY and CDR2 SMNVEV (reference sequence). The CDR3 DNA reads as TGTGCCAGCAGTCCAAATACCAGGGGACAGAATGGCTACACCTTC. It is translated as CASSPNTRGQNGYTF.